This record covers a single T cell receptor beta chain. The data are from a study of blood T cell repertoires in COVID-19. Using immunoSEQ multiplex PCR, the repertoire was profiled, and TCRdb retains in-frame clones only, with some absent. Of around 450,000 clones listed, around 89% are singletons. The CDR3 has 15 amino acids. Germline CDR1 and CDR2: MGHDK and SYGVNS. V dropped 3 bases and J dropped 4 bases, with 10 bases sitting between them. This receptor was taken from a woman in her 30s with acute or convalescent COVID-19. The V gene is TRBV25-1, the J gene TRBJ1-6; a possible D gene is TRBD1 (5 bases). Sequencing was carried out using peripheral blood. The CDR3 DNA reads TGTGCCAGCAGTGACGCTAGGGGTTATAATTCACCCCTCCACTTT. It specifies CASSDARGYNSPLHF.